The entry below describes one T cell receptor beta chain. This sample was included in a study of T cell changes during pregnancy in multiple sclerosis. The protocol was immunoSEQ multiplex PCR, while the TCRdb copy is restricted to in-frame clones and leaves out a portion. Of around 30,000 clones in the sample, more than 70% were seen once. The source is a female donor with multiple sclerosis, enrolled in a pregnancy study. The sequencing here drew on CD8+ T cells from peripheral blood mononuclear cells, taken after pregnancy.

The CDR3 coding sequence is TGTGCCAGCAGCTTAGTCGGGGTGGGCTACGAGCAGTACTTC. Amino acids: CASSLVGVGYEQYF. This rearrangement joins TRBV13 to TRBJ2-7; tentatively, D is TRBD2 (5 bases). Trimming left V 1 base short and J 3 bases short, with 10 bases between. Germline V gene data show CDR1 as PRHDT and CDR2 as FYEKMQ (reference sequence). The CDR3 runs 14 residues.